A selection of T cell receptor beta chains follows, all from one sample in a study of control samples from healthy donors and cancer patients. Using immunoSEQ multiplex PCR, the repertoire was profiled, and TCRdb retains in-frame clones only, with some absent. The sample holds more than 20,000 clones, around 85% seen once. The sample taken for sequencing was PBMCs. These receptors all stem from a man in his 60s with head and neck cancer. CDR3s include the opening cysteine and the closing phenylalanine or tryptophan. D genes are given only for firm matches. Only some rows state a clone size, as once, few, many or a class for expanded clones.

NA	TRBJ1-5	TRBV19	NA	TGTGCCAGTAGTATGCCCCGACAGTTTGATAGCAATCAGCCCCAGCATTTT	CASSMPRQFDSNQPQHF
NA	TRBJ2-4	TRBV6-4	NA	TGTGCCACGCCCTGGGAAGCGGACAAAAACATTCAGTACTTC	CATPWEADKNIQYF
once	TRBJ1-2	TRBV10-2	NA	TGCGCCAGCAGTGGGGGGAACTATGGCTACACCTTC	CASSGGNYGYTF
NA	TRBJ1-2	TRBV19	NA	TGTGCCAGTAGTGTCCTCGGGACCGCAGGGGGCTACACCTTC	CASSVLGTAGGYTF
NA	TRBJ1-1	TRBV6-5	NA	TGTGCCAGCACTCCCGAGATCCGGGGTGGCGCTGAAGCTTTCTTT	CASTPEIRGGAEAFF
NA	TRBJ2-2	TRBV5-1	TRBD1	TGCGCCAGCAGCTCGGGGGACAGGGTGACCGGGGAGCTGTTTTTT	CASSSGDRVTGELFF
NA	TRBJ2-1	TRBV5-1	NA	TGCGCCAGTGGGGTGAATCCCGACTACAATGAGCAGTTCTTC	CASGVNPDYNEQFF
NA	TRBJ2-1	TRBV14	NA	TGTGCCAGCAGGACTGGGACGTCCCCCTACAATGAGCAGTTCTTC	CASRTGTSPYNEQFF
NA	TRBJ2-5	TRBV3-1/TRBV3-2	TRBD1	TGTGCCACCCGGGACAGGATCTCTGGGACCCAGTACTTC	CATRDRISGTQYF
NA	TRBJ2-3	TRBV10-2	NA	TGCGCCAGCAGTGAGTCACTGCGCACAGATACGCAGTATTTT	CASSESLRTDTQYF
NA	TRBJ1-2	TRBV7-8	TRBD1	TGTGCCAGCAGCTTACCCGATGGGACAGGGGGCGTCTATGGCTACACCTTC	CASSLPDGTGGVYGYTF
NA	TRBJ1-2	TRBV27	NA	TGTGCCAGTTCAGGGGCCCCAAACTATGGCTACACCTTC	CASSGAPNYGYTF
NA	TRBJ1-2	TRBV29-1	NA	TGCAGCGAGACGGAGGCAGGACTAGGCTATGGCTACACCTTC	CSETEAGLGYGYTF
NA	TRBJ2-5	TRBV3-1/TRBV3-2	TRBD2	TGTGCCAGCAGGAACACCCAAGCGGGAGGAGAGACCCAGTACTTC	CASRNTQAGGETQYF
once	TRBJ2-2	TRBV24-1	NA	TGTGCCACCAGTGATTCCATGGACAGCCCCGGGGAGCTGTTTTTT	CATSDSMDSPGELFF
NA	TRBJ1-3	TRBV7-3	NA	TGTGCCAGCAGCTTAGGAGCCTCTGGAAACACCATATATTTT	CASSLGASGNTIYF
NA	TRBJ1-6	TRBV29-1	NA	TGCAGCGTTGGTGAGGGTAGCGGTTCACCCCTCCACTTT	CSVGEGSGSPLHF
NA	TRBJ2-6	TRBV5-6	NA	TGTGCCAGCAGCTTGGTAGGGACTGGGGCCAACGTCCTGACTTTC	CASSLVGTGANVLTF
NA	TRBJ1-1	TRBV28	TRBD1	TGTGCCAGCAGCCGAAGAGGGACAGTATCGAACACTGAAGCTTTCTTT	CASSRRGTVSNTEAFF
NA	TRBJ2-3	TRBV3-1/TRBV3-2	TRBD2	TGTGCCAGCAGCCCATCTAGCGGGAGTAACTCAGATACGCAGTATTTT	CASSPSSGSNSDTQYF
NA	TRBJ2-6	TRBV11-2	NA	TGTGCCAGCAGCTGGCACTCTGGGGCCAACGTCCTGACTTTC	CASSWHSGANVLTF
NA	TRBJ1-4	TRBV5-1	NA	TGCGCCAGCAGCAAGGAGGGGCGGCTTAATGAAAAACTGTTTTTT	CASSKEGRLNEKLFF
NA	TRBJ1-1	TRBV7-9	NA	TGTGCCAGCAGCTTACCCGCCAGTGAAGCTTTCTTT	CASSLPASEAFF
NA	TRBJ2-6	TRBV27	TRBD2	TGTGCCAGCAAAGAGCGGGAGAGCTCTGGGGCCAACGTCCTGACTTTC	CASKERESSGANVLTF
NA	TRBJ2-5	TRBV6-5	TRBD2	TGTGCCAGCAGCCGCTTGGGGGGGAAAGAGACCCAGTACTTC	CASSRLGGKETQYF
NA	TRBJ1-4	TRBV2	NA	TGTGCCAGCAGTGACAGCCTTGCAACTAATGAAAAACTGTTTTTT	CASSDSLATNEKLFF
NA	TRBJ2-5	TRBV7-8	NA	TGTGCCAGCAGCCGTGACACACAAGAGACCCAGTACTTC	CASSRDTQETQYF
NA	TRBJ2-1	TRBV5-1	TRBD2	TGCGCCAGCAGGCGGGGACTAGCGGGAGGGCCTCACGAGCAGTTCTTC	CASRRGLAGGPHEQFF
NA	TRBJ1-1	TRBV19	TRBD1	TGTGCCAGTACTCCGACAGGGTTCTACACTGAAGCTTTCTTT	CASTPTGFYTEAFF
NA	TRBJ1-3	TRBV10-3	NA	TGTGCCATAAGGGACCCGAGGGATGGAAACACCATATATTTT	CAIRDPRDGNTIYF
NA	TRBJ2-6	TRBV6-5	NA	TGTGCCAGCAGTTACTCCGGGGGGGCCAACGTCCTGACTTTC	CASSYSGGANVLTF
NA	TRBJ2-2	TRBV6-5	NA	TGTGCCAGCAGTTTCCCAACTGCGTTGAAAGCCGGGGAGCTGTTTTTT	CASSFPTALKAGELFF
NA	TRBJ2-2	TRBV2	TRBD2	TGTGCCAGCAGTGTCCCCTGGGAGGGAGAAGCCACCGGGGAGCTGTTTTTT	CASSVPWEGEATGELFF
NA	TRBJ2-1	TRBV7-3	TRBD2	TGTGCCAGCAGCCGCTTTGGGACTAGCGAGGGTGAGCAGTTCTTC	CASSRFGTSEGEQFF
NA	TRBJ2-4	TRBV19	TRBD1	TGTGCCAGTAAGGGACAGGGAATTTTAGCCAAAAACATTCAGTACTTC	CASKGQGILAKNIQYF
once	TRBJ1-1	TRBV4-1	TRBD1	TGCGCCAGCAGCCGCGACAGGGCGAACACTGAAGCTTTCTTT	CASSRDRANTEAFF
NA	TRBJ1-1	TRBV5-4	NA	TGTGCCAGCAGCTTGGCCGCAGGACTCGGGGGCACTGAAGCTTTCTTT	CASSLAAGLGGTEAFF
NA	TRBJ2-5	TRBV25-1	TRBD2	TGTGCCAGCAGTTCCCTAGCGGGAAGGGGTCAGAAGACCCAGTACTTC	CASSSLAGRGQKTQYF
NA	TRBJ1-1	TRBV5-1	NA	TGCGCCAGCAGAGAAGGGACATTGAACACTGAAGCTTTCTTT	CASREGTLNTEAFF
NA	TRBJ1-2	TRBV7-8	TRBD1	TGTGCCAGCAGCCCCGGGACAGCCAGCAAGGGCTACACCTTC	CASSPGTASKGYTF
NA	TRBJ2-1	TRBV6-5	NA	TGTGCCAGCAGTTACTCGGTAGGGAGCTCCTACAATGAGCAGTTCTTC	CASSYSVGSSYNEQFF
NA	TRBJ2-1	TRBV27	TRBD2	TGTGCCAGCAGTTCACGGACTAGCGGGAACTACAATGAGCAGTTCTTC	CASSSRTSGNYNEQFF
NA	TRBJ1-2	TRBV6-1	NA	TGTGCCAGCAGTGAAAGGGGTTTCGGTAGCTATGGCTACACCTTC	CASSERGFGSYGYTF
NA	TRBJ1-2	TRBV6-5	TRBD1	TGTGCCAGCAGTTACTCGACACAGGGGCCAGGCTACACCTTC	CASSYSTQGPGYTF
NA	TRBJ1-5	TRBV7-2	NA	TGTGCCAGCAGCTTATCCCAGGGTCCCTATCAGCCCCAGCATTTT	CASSLSQGPYQPQHF
NA	TRBJ2-7	TRBV29-1	NA	TGCAGCGTTGTGGGGGGCGGCTACGAGCAGTACTTC	CSVVGGGYEQYF
NA	TRBJ1-2	TRBV5-1	NA	TGCGCCAGCAGCCCGGCAGGGAACGAGGGCTACACCTTC	CASSPAGNEGYTF
NA	TRBJ2-3	TRBV10-3	NA	TGTGCCATCAGTCGACAGATGGAGGTCACAGATACGCAGTATTTT	CAISRQMEVTDTQYF
NA	TRBJ1-3	TRBV5-3	TRBD1	TGTGCCAGAAGCTTTTACAGGGGCAACACCATATATTTT	CARSFYRGNTIYF
NA	TRBJ2-5	TRBV7-6	TRBD2	TGTGCCAGCAGCTTAGACGTGACTAGCCCCGAACGGGAGACCCAGTACTTC	CASSLDVTSPERETQYF
NA	TRBJ1-1	TRBV6-6	NA	TGTGCCACCCGGGCGAACACTGAAGCTTTCTTT	CATRANTEAFF